The rows below give T cell receptor beta chains drawn from one sample of a study of radiotherapy plus CTLA-4 blockade in lung cancer. Sequencing used immunoSEQ multiplex PCR; TCRdb keeps in-frame clones, though not all of them. The sample lists about 45,000 clones, roughly 60% occurring once. The sequenced sample was peripheral blood, obtained from a patient treated with radiotherapy plus ipilimumab. All receptors come from a human donor with non-small cell lung cancer who had a partial response to radiotherapy plus ipilimumab. The conserved cysteine and the conserved F or W are not part of the CDR3 here. Some rows have no size entry. The others give once, few or many, or a class for an expanded clone.

TRBV7-3	TRBJ2-7	-	ASSPAGGVGYEQY
TRBV7-2	TRBJ2-1	-	ASSPLAQSWDEQF
TRBV2	TRBJ1-5	-	ASTGTGGGPQH
TRBV19	TRBJ2-3	many	ASSIAQADTQY
TRBV18	TRBJ2-7	few	ASSPGQVTYEQY
TRBV5-1	TRBJ1-5	-	ASSLGPQGAAQPQH
TRBV25-1	TRBJ2-1	-	ASRTGHYNEQF
TRBV9	TRBJ2-5	-	ASSLGTGAEETQY
TRBV6-1	TRBJ2-1	-	ASSDRSYNEQF
TRBV6-1	TRBJ2-2	-	ASSGDRGANTGELF
TRBV4-2	TRBJ2-1	few	ASSQRGLAGNNEQF
TRBV27	TRBJ1-6	-	ASSQRQGSSYNSPLH
TRBV11-2	TRBJ2-1	few	ASSRGYEQF
TRBV6-5	TRBJ2-2	-	ASSYVNSRTGELF
TRBV14	TRBJ1-1	-	ASSQQYTEAF
TRBV4-2	TRBJ2-3	-	ASSRLAGGEDTQY
TRBV30	TRBJ2-2	-	AWRDRGRAGELF
TRBV27	TRBJ2-1	-	ASRSGGPTRNEQF
TRBV6-5	TRBJ2-7	-	ASSTPGQLHYEQY
TRBV25-1	TRBJ2-5	-	ASSSFGTGVQTQY
TRBV7-9	TRBJ2-5	-	ASSRRTSVVGETQY
TRBV7-2	TRBJ2-7	-	ASSSDRGDTYEQY
TRBV5-6	TRBJ2-1	few	ASSLGQGLAWNEQF
TRBV30	TRBJ1-5	few	AWRPGTGERQPQH
TRBV5-6	TRBJ2-1	-	ASSALTGTSDAGQF
TRBV12-5	TRBJ1-1	once	ASGLVQQGGAF
TRBV11-1	TRBJ1-1	-	ASSLEGTGYGAF
TRBV11-2	TRBJ2-5	-	ASSSNRGGGQQTQY
TRBV5-1	TRBJ2-7	once	ASSSDRTYEQY
TRBV5-6	TRBJ2-4	few	ASSFTVQTGKNIQY
TRBV30	TRBJ1-5	-	AANTGVVSNQPQH
TRBV19	TRBJ2-1	-	ASTLTSGSYNEQF
TRBV6-6	TRBJ2-5	-	ASSLGLAGFQGTQY
TRBV6-6	TRBJ1-5	few	ASSYPERGNQPQH
TRBV9	TRBJ2-3	-	ASSPYGGAKDTQY
TRBV7-9	TRBJ1-4	-	ASSQRQEKLF
TRBV2	TRBJ2-7	-	ASLLDRAYEQY
TRBV2	TRBJ2-2	-	ASSVTGSIGELF
TRBV2	TRBJ1-2	-	ASGAGGNYGYT
TRBV6-6	TRBJ1-2	few	ASSTGGANYGYT
TRBV2	TRBJ2-3	-	ASSDMTDTQY
TRBV11-2	TRBJ1-2	-	ASSSPGQGFPHYGYT
TRBV7-9	TRBJ1-4	-	ASSSTGQGAYEKLF
TRBV7-9	TRBJ2-7	-	ASSSFRGTSGTGEQY
TRBV7-2	TRBJ1-3	-	ASSLTVTGNTIY
TRBV9	TRBJ2-3	-	ASSGTSGRLRMGTDTQY
TRBV7-2	TRBJ2-2	few	ASASGTGNTGELF
TRBV6-5	TRBJ1-2	once	ASRNLDRNYGYT
TRBV29-1	TRBJ2-7	few	SVDPTGLAYEQY
TRBV9	TRBJ2-5	-	ASSATGGTEETQY
TRBV2	TRBJ2-4	-	ASNQQKAKNIQY
TRBV9	TRBJ1-3	-	ASSVGQGGTNTIY
TRBV7-9	TRBJ1-6	-	ASSLAVSSYNSPLH